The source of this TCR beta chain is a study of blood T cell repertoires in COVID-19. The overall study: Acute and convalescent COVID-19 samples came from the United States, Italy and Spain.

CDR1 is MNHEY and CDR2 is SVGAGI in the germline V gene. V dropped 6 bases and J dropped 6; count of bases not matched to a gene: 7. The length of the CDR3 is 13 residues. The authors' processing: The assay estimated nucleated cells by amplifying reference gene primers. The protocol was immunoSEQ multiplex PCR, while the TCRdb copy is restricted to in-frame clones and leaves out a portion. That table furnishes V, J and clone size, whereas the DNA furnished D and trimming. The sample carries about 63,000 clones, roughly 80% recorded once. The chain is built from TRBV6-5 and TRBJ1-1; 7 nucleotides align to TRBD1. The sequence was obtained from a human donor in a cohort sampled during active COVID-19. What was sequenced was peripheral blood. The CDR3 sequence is CASRYRGGPEAFF. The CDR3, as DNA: TGTGCCAGCAGATACAGGGGAGGTCCTGAAGCTTTCTTT.